This T cell receptor (beta chain) emerged from a study of tumor-infiltrating lymphocytes in localized non-small cell lung cancer. Study outcomes and limitations: TCR sequencing covered a subset of patients with enough tissue.

Some clones are missing from TCRdb's copy, which holds only in-frame ones; the method was immunoSEQ multiplex PCR. Of 14,000 to 15,000 clones listed, about four fifths are singletons. As for this clone: Antigen specificity is unknown.

The CDR3 extends over 14 amino acids. Trimming took 5 bases from V and 10 from J; bases not matched to a gene: 9. Germline loops: CDR1 SEHNR, CDR2 FQNEAQ (reference sequence). The chain has TRBV7-9 and TRBJ2-1, with 9 bases fitting TRBD2. The TCR sequence derives from a human donor with non-small cell lung cancer. Sequenced: lung tumor tissue. CDR3 protein: CASSAWTSVGEQFF. In nucleotides, the CDR3 is TGTGCCAGCAGCGCATGGACTAGCGTCGGAGAGCAGTTCTTC.